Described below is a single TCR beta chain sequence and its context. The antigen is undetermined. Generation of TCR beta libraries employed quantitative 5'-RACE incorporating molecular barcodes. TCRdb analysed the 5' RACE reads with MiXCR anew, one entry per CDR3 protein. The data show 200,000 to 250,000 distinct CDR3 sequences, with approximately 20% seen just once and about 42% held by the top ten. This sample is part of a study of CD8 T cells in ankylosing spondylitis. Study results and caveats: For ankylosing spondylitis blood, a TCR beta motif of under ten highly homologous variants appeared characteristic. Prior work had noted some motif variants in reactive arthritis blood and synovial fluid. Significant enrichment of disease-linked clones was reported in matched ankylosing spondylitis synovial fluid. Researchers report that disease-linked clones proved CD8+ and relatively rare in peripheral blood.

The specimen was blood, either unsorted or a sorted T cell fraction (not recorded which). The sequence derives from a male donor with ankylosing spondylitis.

CDR3 in DNA: TGCAGCGTTGAGACAGTTGGAAACACCATATATTTT. Translating gives CSVETVGNTIYF. The genes are TRBV29-1 and TRBJ1-3; D may be TRBD1 (5 bases). This CDR3 is 12 amino acids long. V was cut by 3 bases and J by 3 bases, with 6 bases left in between. Germline V gives CDR1 SQVTM, CDR2 ANQGSEA.